In its sample, the clone carrying this T cell receptor beta chain was seen once. Antigen: not known. The record originates from a study of shared clonotypes between healthy human individuals. Points from the study as a whole: Some clonotypes were shared by all four sorted-subset donors, while others were not shared. The non-shared ones had lower generation probabilities than the shared ones. A handful of donors showed sharing of around 5.3% of naive CD4 clonotypes.

Memory CD4+ cells were the fraction left after CD45RA+ naive selection. Here immunoSEQ multiplex PCR was the method, and the copy in TCRdb shows in-frame clones only, minus some. The sample has 2,500,000 or so clones, more than 80% seen once. V shed 5 bases and J 5 bases; nucleotides not matched to a gene: 7. CDR1 and CDR2 (germline): SEHNR, FQNEAQ (reference sequence). The CDR3 covers 16 residues. The origin of this receptor is a man between 18 and 29 years old in good health. The sequenced sample was naive CD4+ T cells sorted from blood. The subset denotes: CD45RA+ positively selected. This rearrangement joins TRBV7-9 to TRBJ2-2, with TRBD2 identical over 11 bases. In DNA, the CDR3 is TGTGCCAGCAGCCTATCGGGACTAGCGGCAACCGGGGAGCTGTTTTTT. It translates to CASSLSGLAATGELFF.